The next 22 T cell receptor beta chains were all read from a single sample in a study of CD8+ T cells in alopecia areata. Isolated RNA was reverse transcribed into cDNA used as the sequencing template. Libraries were prepared by immunoSEQ multiplex PCR; TCRdb keeps only in-frame clonotypes and omits some of them. The sample yields 140,000 to 150,000 clones, about half seen once. The sample consisted of CD4+ T cells sorted from blood, taken at week 0. These receptors originate from a human donor with alopecia areata.

V gene TRBV5-1 combines with J gene TRBJ2-5, with 8 bases fitting TRBD1. The CDR3 runs to 13 residues. V was pared by 7 bases and J by 5 bases, with 7 bases of the junction left unmatched. Germline values: CDR1 SGHRS, CDR2 YFSETQ. The CDR3 region is CASWAGGLETQYF. CDR3 coding DNA: TGCGCCAGCTGGGCAGGGGGCTTGGAGACCCAGTACTTC.

This clone has a handful of counts. V usage is TRBV18 and J usage is TRBJ2-3, with TRBD2 matching over 9 bases. Germline-derived CDR1 and CDR2 are KGHSH and LQKENI. CDR3 size: 17 residues. The V gene end was trimmed by 1 base and the J gene end by 2 bases; junction bases not matched to a gene: 7. This CDR3 is CASSPRAGTSFTDTQYF. The CDR3 bases are TGTGCCAGCTCACCACGAGCCGGGACTAGCTTCACAGATACGCAGTATTTT.

The CDR3: CASSGSGEQFF. The CDR3 DNA reads TGTGCCAGCAGCGGGAGTGGTGAGCAGTTCTTC. This sequence joins TRBV7-3 and TRBJ2-1, with D perhaps matching TRBD2 (5 bases). The CDR3 covers 11 residues. V lost 5 bases and J 9 bases, leaving 8 bases between the germline ends. CDR1 is SGHTA and CDR2 is FQGTGA in the germline V gene.

The chain carries TRBV7-9 and TRBJ2-1; TRBD2 might be the D (6 bases). This CDR3 is 14 amino acids long. CDR1 SEHNR and CDR2 FQNEAQ come from the germline V gene (reference sequence). V was clipped by 1 base and J by 9 bases, with 13 bases between them. The CDR3 here is CASSLGLAIGEQFF. The CDR3, as DNA: TGTGCCAGCAGCTTAGGGCTAGCGATTGGTGAGCAGTTCTTC.

The chain couples TRBV28 to TRBJ2-5; D is perhaps TRBD1 (5 bases). The tail of the sequence fits TRBJ2-7 better, so the J call may be wrong. CDR3 length: 13 residues. Germline V gene lookup returns CDR1 MDHEN and CDR2 SYDVKM. CDR3 nucleotide sequence: TGTGCCAGCAGTTTACAGGGTATCGGCGAGCAGTACTTC. Translated, it gives CASSLQGIGEQYF.

The sample holds a few counts of this clone. The genes are TRBV19 and TRBJ1-5, with D possibly TRBD1 on 6 matching bases. CDR1 and CDR2 from the germline V gene are LNHDA and SQIVND (reference sequence). This CDR3 region has 13 residues. V gave up 3 bases and J gave up 7 bases, with 10 bases separating them. The CDR3 DNA follows: TGTGCCAGTAGTATCAGGGGAGGGCAGCCCCAGCATTTT. This encodes CASSIRGGQPQHF. Based on the CDR3 plus reference TRBV19 and TRBJ1-5, the full variable domain is DGGITQSPKYLFRKEGQNVTLSCEQNLNHDAMYWYRQDPGQGLRLIYYSQIVNDFQKGDIAEGYSVSREKKESFPLTVTSAQKNPTAFYLCASSIRGGQPQHFGDGTRLSIL.

This clone was counted only a few times. The CDR3 DNA follows: TGCAGCGTTGTTGCGGCCAGCACAGATACGCAGTATTTT. Translating gives CSVVAASTDTQYF. V gene TRBV29-1 combines with J gene TRBJ2-3; D unresolved. The CDR3 length is 13 residues. CDR1 and CDR2 from the germline V gene are SQVTM and ANQGSEA. The V gene lost 4 bases and the J gene lost 0 bases, with 8 bases spanning the gap.

The chain combines TRBV30 with TRBJ1-5; no firm D call. The CDR3 covers 12 residues. Trimming pared 0 bases from V and 11 bases from J, leaving 11 bases between. Germline V gene lookup returns CDR1 GTSNPN and CDR2 SVGIG (reference sequence). CDR3 residues: CAWSVPVLTQHF. CDR3 in DNA: TGTGCCTGGAGTGTACCCGTCTTGACCCAGCATTTT.

This chain connects TRBV19 to TRBJ2-5; 8 bases agree with TRBD1. The CDR3 consists of 14 residues. Germline V lookup: CDR1 LNHDA, CDR2 SQIVND (reference sequence). J gave up 5 bases and V 4 bases, and 6 bases lay outside the gene matches. The CDR3 sequence is CASSTAGGWETQYF. The CDR3 coding sequence is TGTGCCAGTAGTACGGCAGGGGGCTGGGAGACCCAGTACTTC. Drawing the rest from reference TRBV19 and TRBJ2-5, the complete variable domain is DGGITQSPKYLFRKEGQNVTLSCEQNLNHDAMYWYRQDPGQGLRLIYYSQIVNDFQKGDIAEGYSVSREKKESFPLTVTSAQKNPTAFYLCASSTAGGWETQYFGPGTRLLVL.

V usage is TRBV7-2 and J usage is TRBJ2-7; D unclear. The germline gives CDR1 SGHTA, CDR2 FQGNSA. This CDR3 spans 12 amino acids. The germline V and J ends were trimmed by 6 bases and 0 bases, with 6 bases remaining between them. The CDR3 bases are TGTGCCAGCAGGGTCGGCTCCTACGAGCAGTACTTC. The encoded protein is CASRVGSYEQYF.

The chain employs TRBV7-9 and TRBJ2-5; 15 nucleotides agree with TRBD2. CDR1 and CDR2 (germline): SEHNR, FQNEAQ (reference sequence). This CDR3 comprises 17 residues. With 5 bases clipped from V and 5 bases from J, the junction kept 9 bases outside the gene matches. The CDR3 DNA is TGTGCCAGCAGCCCCCGGACTAGCGGGAGGGCCGGGGAGACCCAGTACTTC. Encoded protein: CASSPRTSGRAGETQYF.

The chain joins TRBV5-1 to TRBJ2-7; D not resolved. Germline-derived CDR1 and CDR2 are SGHRS and YFSETQ. This CDR3 region has 14 residues. The germline V and J ends were trimmed by 0 bases and 2 bases, with 9 bases remaining between them. In nucleotides, the CDR3 is TGCGCCAGCAGCTTGGGCAGCCCTACCTACGAGCAGTACTTC. Amino acids: CASSLGSPTYEQYF.

This sequence joins TRBV4-3 and TRBJ2-1; D is uncertain. V shed 0 bases and J shed 4 bases, with 7 bases lying between them. Germline values: CDR1 LGHNA, CDR2 YSLEER. The CDR3 spans 14 residues. DNA for the CDR3: TGCGCCAGCAGCCAAGACTTAGAATACAATGAGCAGTTCTTC. This encodes CASSQDLEYNEQFF.

The rearrangement joins TRBV27 to TRBJ1-2, with 9 bases aligning to TRBD1. The V and J ends lost 5 bases and 4 bases, in that order; junction bases with no gene match: 5. The CDR3 sequence is 14 residues long. CDR1 and CDR2 from the germline V gene are MNHEY and SMNVEV (reference sequence). The CDR3 DNA is TGTGCCAGCAGTACAGGGGGCGGCATCTATGGCTACACCTTC. It codes for CASSTGGGIYGYTF.

The chain carries TRBV25-1 and TRBJ2-7; D tentatively reads TRBD1 or TRBD2 (5 bases each). Germline V gene data show CDR1 as MGHDK and CDR2 as SYGVNS. The CDR3 covers 13 residues. Trimming removed 4 bases at V and 4 bases at J, with 11 bases between. The CDR3 region is CASSVGALYEQYF. As DNA, the CDR3 is TGTGCCAGCAGTGTCGGGGCGTTATACGAGCAGTACTTC.

The V call is TRBV28, the J call TRBJ2-2; D possibly matches TRBD1 or TRBD2 (5 bases each). Germline assignment: CDR1 MDHEN and CDR2 SYDVKM. CDR3 length equals 15 residues. V lost 6 bases, J lost 3 bases, and 14 bases lay in between. CDR3 nucleotides: TGTGCCAGCAGCTGGGGGACGGTGGACACCGGGGAGCTGTTTTTT. Amino acids: CASSWGTVDTGELFF.

This chain uses TRBV27 with TRBJ1-2, with TRBD1 as a possible D gene (6 bases). This CDR3 region has 15 residues. Trimming left V 10 bases short and J 2 bases short, with 20 bases between. Germline V lookup: CDR1 MNHEY, CDR2 SMNVEV (reference sequence). Here the CDR3 reads CAIGQPGRGNYGYTF. As DNA, the CDR3 is TGTGCCATCGGACAGCCTGGACGTGGAAACTATGGCTACACCTTC.

V usage is TRBV7-3 and J usage is TRBJ2-7; possibly TRBD1 for D (6 bases). The V gene lost 3 bases and the J gene lost 2 bases, with 20 bases spanning the gap. The CDR3 consists of 17 residues. Per germline, CDR1 SGHTA and CDR2 FQGTGA. The CDR3 protein is CASSFYRKTGTPYEQYF. CDR3 nucleotide sequence: TGTGCCAGCAGCTTCTATCGAAAAACAGGGACCCCCTACGAGCAGTACTTC.

This clone has a handful of counts. The V gene is TRBV29-1, the J gene TRBJ2-1, with 10 bases matching TRBD2. The ends lost 4 bases at V and 8 bases at J; junction bases unmatched: 8. Germline values: CDR1 SQVTM, CDR2 ANQGSEA. The CDR3 contains 14 residues. Written as DNA, the CDR3 is TGCAGCGTTGTGAGCGGGAGGGCCGTCTATGAGCAGTTCTTC. Protein sequence: CSVVSGRAVYEQFF.

This clone was observed once. The chain couples TRBV4-1 to TRBJ2-7, with TRBD1 identical over 7 bases. CDR3 length: 17 residues. CDR1 and CDR2 from the germline V gene are MGHRA and YSYEKL. With 0 bases clipped from V and 5 bases from J, the junction kept 13 bases outside the gene matches. CDR3 sequence reads: CASSQETRGGASHEQYF. DNA for the CDR3: TGCGCCAGCAGCCAAGAAACGAGAGGGGGCGCCAGCCACGAGCAGTACTTC.

The chain carries TRBV29-1 and TRBJ2-5; D ambiguous. V lost 6 bases and J 4 bases, leaving 6 bases between the germline ends. This CDR3 has 10 residues. Looked up from germline, CDR1 is SQVTM and CDR2 is ANQGSEA. The CDR3 spells CSVSPETQYF. CDR3 bases: TGCAGCGTCTCCCCAGAGACCCAGTACTTC.

V usage is TRBV5-1 and J usage is TRBJ1-2; no firm D call. V was shortened by 0 bases and J by 1 base, with 1 base between the two germline ends. Germline V gene sequence: CDR1 SGHRS, CDR2 YFSETQ. The CDR3 has 12 amino acids. In DNA form, the CDR3 reads TGCGCCAGCAGCTTGGATAACTATGGCTACACCTTC. Encoded protein: CASSLDNYGYTF.